Detailed here is one T cell receptor beta chain. What this receptor recognizes is not known. No much larger clone exists at a distance of one base, and base qualities are not known. TCRbeta CDR3 regions were amplified from genomic DNA using the immunoSEQ Assay, a bias-controlled multiplex PCR. From the authors' description of their analysis: Nucleated cell counts per sample were estimated from amplification of reference gene primers within the assay. Sequence reads were collapsed and filtered to measure the absolute abundance of every unique TCRbeta CDR3 rearrangement. For each sample, productive Simpson clonality was calculated as the square root of Simpson's diversity index across productive rearrangements. The immuneACCESS repertoire file appears here via TCRdb, limited to in-frame rearrangements. These files lack a portion of the clones; in checked studies, under half of the deficit traces to unresolved V genes, and the cause of the others is not known. The V and J calls and the clone size are those of that table, but D and trimming were determined from the DNA. The sample profile shows roughly 64,000 clones; 85% to 90% of them were found once. The top ten clones comprise around 3.5% of the sample.

The collaborating institutions used their own protocols to collect whole blood in K2EDTA tubes. Collaborator samples were shipped for TCRbeta analysis as frozen whole blood, isolated PBMCs, or DNA extracted from either sample type. The sample is drawn from a study of blood T cell repertoires in COVID-19 (dated by TCRdb to the early 2020s). For the wider study: Collaborator samples came from the United States, Italy and Spain and covered acute and convalescent phases of COVID-19. The prospective study material was composed of cDNA or gDNA derived from T cells, B-cell-depleted T cells, or PBMCs. The dataset comprised deeply sampled blood TCRbeta repertoires from subjects exposed to, actively infected with, or recovered from COVID-19. The repertoires were released in a freely available public database intended as a resource for research on the immune response to SARS-CoV-2. Samples came from the ongoing ImmuneRACE study (first 160 participants) plus 1,254 subjects from 6 global collaborators. The sample metadata nearly always contained a de-identified subject ID, COVID-19 status, age in years and sex. Where HLA class I and class II types were available, the types were taken from metadata supplied by the sample provider, not from assay-based typing.

General conclusions and limits of the study: Clinical and demographic metadata were provided uncurated, with the amount varying by source and participant.

The germline V gene (reference sequence) yields PRHDT for CDR1 and FYEKMQ for CDR2. The CDR3 numbers 16 residues from cysteine through phenylalanine. Only CDR3 DNA is held: 48 bases, read in frame from base 1. V has 5 bases trimmed and J has 8 bases trimmed; junction bases matching no gene number 14. Recombination joined TRBV13 with TRBJ1-4, and 7 junction bases match TRBD1. The TCR originated in a man in his fifties or sixties with active COVID-19. Sequencing was performed on peripheral blood. The CDR3 protein sequence reads: CASSLRGKGAAEKLFF. The bases read TGTGCCAGCAGCCTACGAGGGAAGGGGGCTGCGGAAAAACTGTTTTTT. Reference TRBV13 and TRBJ1-4 proteins supply the regions before and after the CDR3; the full variable domain is: AAGVIQSPRHLIKEKRETATLKCYPIPRHDTVYWYQQGPGQDPQFLISFYEKMQSDKGSIPDRFSAQQFSDYHSELNMSSLELGDSALYFCASSLRGKGAAEKLFFGSGTQLSVL.